The 24 T cell receptor beta chains listed next were all sequenced from one sample in a study of blood T cell repertoires in COVID-19. Assay used: immunoSEQ multiplex PCR; TCRdb lists only in-frame clones, some missing. The sample has about 110,000 clones; around 64% are singletons. Sequenced sample: peripheral blood. Receptor source: a woman aged 40 to 50 with acute or convalescent COVID-19.

This clone occurred once. This CDR3 is CASSPTSYNEQFF. The CDR3 DNA follows: TGTGCCAGCAGCCCGACAAGCTACAATGAGCAGTTCTTC. The chain couples TRBV7-9 to TRBJ2-1; D not resolved. This CDR3 region has 13 residues. The germline V gene encodes CDR1 SEHNR and CDR2 FQNEAQ (reference sequence). The V end was cut by 5 bases, the J end by 3 bases, with 8 bases between. Supplemented by reference TRBV7-9 and TRBJ2-1, the full variable domain reads DTGVSQNPRHKITKRGQNVTFRCDPISEHNRLYWYRQTLGQGPEFLTYFQNEAQLEKSRLLSDRFSAERPKGSFSTLEIQRTEQGDSAMYLCASSPTSYNEQFFGPGTRLTVL.

The V call is TRBV2, the J call TRBJ1-4; 8 bases are a match to TRBD1. The J segment lost 6 bases and the V segment lost 10 bases, leaving 7 bases of the junction unmatched. This CDR3 is 13 amino acids long. Germline V lookup: CDR1 SNHLY, CDR2 FYNNEI. CDR3 amino acids: CANQMDRDEKLFF. The CDR3 nucleotides read TGTGCCAACCAGATGGACAGGGATGAAAAACTGTTTTTT.

The table lists this clone with a count of one. This chain links TRBV19 with TRBJ2-2; D unresolved. Germline V gene data show CDR1 as LNHDA and CDR2 as SQIVND (reference sequence). CDR3 length equals 12 residues. The germline V and J ends were trimmed by 5 bases and 5 bases, with 6 bases remaining between them. CDR3 region: CASSFPTGELFF. The DNA of the CDR3 is TGTGCCAGTAGTTTCCCGACCGGGGAGCTGTTTTTT.

Worth noting for this clone: One junction end disagrees with the germline gene, perhaps due to a read error. The V call is TRBV3-1 (or the pseudogene TRBV3-2), the J call TRBJ1-2; 7 positions agree with TRBD1. Germline-derived CDR1 and CDR2 are LGHDT and YNNKEL (reference sequence). CDR3 length equals 13 residues. The CDR3 loop is CAGSQGTVYGYTF. The CDR3 DNA is TGTGCCGGCAGCCAAGGGACAGTCTATGGCTACACCTTC.

The chain links TRBV7-6 to TRBJ2-3; TRBD2 might be the D (6 bases). CDR3 length: 15 residues. Deletions cut 8 bases from V and 2 bases from J, with 17 bases between. The germline V gene has CDR1 SGHVS and CDR2 FNYEAQ. The CDR3 protein is CASRGKETSTDTQYF. The CDR3 region has the DNA TGTGCCAGCCGCGGGAAGGAGACGTCCACAGATACGCAGTATTTT. The full variable domain, with the rest looked up from reference TRBV7-6 and TRBJ2-3, is GAGVSQSPRYKVTKRGQDVALRCDPISGHVSLYWYRQALGQGPEFLTYFNYEAQQDKSGLPNDRFSAERPEGSISTLTIQRTEQRDSAMYRCASRGKETSTDTQYFGPGTRLTVL.

J is TRBJ1-2 and V is TRBV12-2; whether TRBD1, the table's D call, matches the DNA was not checked. TRBV12-2 is reported as a pseudogene. This CDR3 has 18 residues. DNA for the CDR3: TGTGCAAGTCTCTTACAGCCGGGACAGGGGGCGAAACCCTATGGCTACACCTTC. Amino acids: CASLLQPGQGAKPYGYTF.

This chain uses TRBV6-2 or TRBV6-3 with TRBJ2-1; 8 nucleotides match TRBD1. Germline V CDR1 and CDR2: MNHEY, SVGEGT. This CDR3 spans 15 amino acids. V was clipped by 6 bases and J by 5 bases; unmatched bases: 9. The CDR3 coding sequence is TGTGCCAGCAGCAGAGGGCAGGGGGCCGACAATGAGCAGTTCTTC. Translation gives CASSRGQGADNEQFF.

The chain combines TRBV2 with TRBJ1-5, with 7 bases lining up with TRBD1. This CDR3 is built from 14 residues. The germline CDR1 and CDR2 sequences are SNHLY and FYNNEI. V dropped 5 bases and J dropped 3; count of bases not matched to a gene: 4. The DNA of the CDR3 is TGTGCCAGCAGTTCAGGGGGGTCCAATCAGCCCCAGCATTTT. It specifies CASSSGGSNQPQHF.

This clone was seen a single time. The V gene is TRBV10-3, the J gene TRBJ2-1; 10 positions match TRBD2. The CDR3 contains 16 residues. V lost 2 bases, J lost 4 bases, and 5 bases stayed unmatched. Germline loops: CDR1 ENHRY, CDR2 SYGVKD. In DNA form, the CDR3 reads TGTGCCATCAGTGAGGTGTTGACTAGCGGGTACAATGAGCAGTTCTTC. The encoded protein is CAISEVLTSGYNEQFF.

This clone was detected only once. The V call is TRBV28, the J call TRBJ1-6; D unresolved. The CDR3 runs to 14 residues. Trimming stripped 6 bases from V and 13 bases from J, with 19 bases between. The V gene's germline CDR1 is MDHEN and CDR2 SYDVKM. CDR3: CASSPVDGLKPLHF. The CDR3 nucleotides read TGTGCCAGCAGCCCGGTAGACGGACTCAAGCCCCTCCACTTT.

The chain recombines TRBV28 with TRBJ1-2; D perhaps matches TRBD1 (5 bases). Trimming stripped 3 bases from V and 7 bases from J, with 9 bases between. Germline lookup yields CDR1 MDHEN and CDR2 SYDVKM. The CDR3 runs 12 residues. The CDR3 sequence: CASSFGASGYTF. CDR3 bases: TGTGCCAGCAGTTTTGGGGCAAGTGGCTACACCTTC.

The chain has TRBV6-6 and TRBJ2-1; 7 bases are a match to TRBD2. Unmatched junction bases numbered 1, after V lost 8 bases and J lost 0 bases. CDR1 and CDR2 (germline): MNHNY, SVGAGI (reference sequence). The CDR3 contains 13 residues. CDR3 nucleotide sequence: TGTGCCAGCGGGGGGGTCTCCTACAATGAGCAGTTCTTC. Its protein product is CASGGVSYNEQFF.

V and J are TRBV3-1 (or the pseudogene TRBV3-2) and TRBJ1-1; D is possibly TRBD1 (5 bases). CDR3 length equals 13 residues. Trimming cost V 6 bases and J 2 bases, with 10 bases left between them. Looked up from germline, CDR1 is LGHDT and CDR2 is YNNKEL (reference sequence). The CDR3 loop reads CASRLGTNTEAFF. CDR3 nucleotide sequence: TGTGCCAGCAGGCTCGGGACTAACACTGAAGCTTTCTTT.

This clone was observed a few times. The chain joins TRBV27 to TRBJ2-7; TRBD2 might be the D (6 bases). Germline V CDR1 and CDR2: MNHEY, SMNVEV (reference sequence). The CDR3 is 15 amino acids. V lost 4 bases to trimming and J lost 6 bases, with 19 bases between them. The CDR3 is CASSSLAKGGREQYF. The CDR3, as DNA: TGTGCCAGCAGTTCCTTGGCGAAGGGAGGACGCGAGCAGTACTTC.

This clone was counted a few times. The chain couples TRBV19 to TRBJ2-3; 9 positions agree with TRBD2. Germline CDR1 is LNHDA and CDR2 is SQIVND (reference sequence). The V gene end was trimmed by 3 bases and the J gene end by 4 bases; junction bases not matched to a gene: 11. CDR3 size: 17 residues. The CDR3 loop is CASSIMYSGGRADTQYF. In nucleotides, the CDR3 is TGTGCCAGTAGTATTATGTACAGCGGGGGGCGAGCAGATACGCAGTATTTT.

This sequence joins TRBV7-9 and TRBJ1-1; the D gene is possibly TRBD1 (6 bases). The CDR3 covers 15 residues. Trimming removed 4 bases at V and 5 bases at J, with 17 bases between. CDR1 and CDR2 (germline): SEHNR, FQNEAQ (reference sequence). DNA of the CDR3: TGTGCCAGCAGCTCGACGGGGGGCGATTTAACTGAAGCTTTCTTT. Its protein is CASSSTGGDLTEAFF.

V usage is TRBV7-2 and J usage is TRBJ2-3, with D perhaps matching TRBD1 (7 bases). Germline V gives CDR1 SGHTA, CDR2 FQGNSA. Trimming left V 4 bases short and J 2 bases short, with 13 bases between. This CDR3 has 15 amino acids. CDR3 DNA: TGTGCCAGCAGCTCCCAGGGGGGCATCACAGATACGCAGTATTTT. Protein product: CASSSQGGITDTQYF.

The chain has TRBV10-3 and TRBJ2-2, with D possibly being TRBD1 (5 bases). The CDR3 totals 15 residues. Germline loops: CDR1 ENHRY, CDR2 SYGVKD. Trimming stripped 0 bases from V and 6 bases from J, with 11 bases between. CDR3 in DNA: TGTGCCATCAGTGAGTCGGGGCCCCGGGCCGGGGAGCTGTTTTTT. Its protein product is CAISESGPRAGELFF.

The chain combines TRBV28 with TRBJ2-7; TRBD2 is a possible D gene (6 bases). This CDR3 spans 12 amino acids. V dropped 8 bases and J dropped 7 bases, with 15 bases sitting between them. CDR1 and CDR2 from the germline V gene are MDHEN and SYDVKM. The CDR3 region has the DNA TGTGCCAGCCTCCGACTAGATCAAGAGCAGTACTTC. Its protein is CASLRLDQEQYF.

The rearrangement uses TRBV18 and TRBJ1-6; a possible D gene is TRBD1 (5 bases). This CDR3 is 15 amino acids long. Germline V gene data show CDR1 as KGHSH and CDR2 as LQKENI. The V and J ends lost 4 bases and 5 bases respectively, with 12 bases between them. The CDR3 DNA follows: TGTGCCAGCTCACGAGCGGGACGGAATAATTCACCCCTCCACTTT. Amino acids: CASSRAGRNNSPLHF.

This clone was seen a few times. This rearrangement joins TRBV3-1 (or the pseudogene TRBV3-2) to TRBJ2-5; tentative D call: TRBD2 (5 bases). The V gene lost 4 bases and the J gene lost 5 bases, with 11 bases spanning the gap. Germline V gene data show CDR1 as LGHDT and CDR2 as YNNKEL (reference sequence). CDR3 length: 13 residues. DNA for the CDR3: TGTGCCAGCAGCCTTATGAGAGGGGAGACCCAGTACTTC. Its protein product is CASSLMRGETQYF.

The chain recombines TRBV14 with TRBJ1-6; D is uncertain. This CDR3 has 14 residues. Germline lookup yields CDR1 SGHDN and CDR2 FVKESK. The ends were cut back, 3 bases at V and 6 bases at J, with 9 bases in the middle. For the CDR3, the DNA is TGTGCCAGCAGCCAGGAGGGAGGTAATTCACCCCTCCACTTT. The encoded protein is CASSQEGGNSPLHF.

J is TRBJ1-3 and V is TRBV18; a weak D match, TRBD1 (5 bases). Trimming pared 3 bases from V and 0 bases from J, leaving 18 bases between. This CDR3 contains 18 residues. Per the germline V gene, CDR1 is KGHSH and CDR2 is LQKENI. As DNA, the CDR3 is TGTGCCAGCTCACCCCACCCGACAGAATACAGCTCTGGAAACACCATATATTTT. Its translation: CASSPHPTEYSSGNTIYF.

This chain connects TRBV5-1 to TRBJ2-3, with 13 bases fitting TRBD2. Per the germline V gene, CDR1 is SGHRS and CDR2 is YFSETQ. V gave up 3 bases and J gave up 1 base; unmatched junction bases: 2. The CDR3 is made up of 16 amino acids. This CDR3 is CASSYTSGGGTDTQYF. DNA for the CDR3: TGCGCCAGCAGCTACACTAGCGGGGGGGGCACAGATACGCAGTATTTT.